This T cell receptor (beta chain) came from a study of T cells in Graves' hyperthyroidism and ophthalmopathy. Study-level information: Peripheral blood collection took place at initial diagnosis, before any treatment.

These patients, aged 18 to 65, had recently diagnosed hyperthyroidism lasting under 2 months. Lactation, pregnancy, other autoimmune disease or uncontrolled infection led to exclusion of patients. The CDR3 is 13 residues long. Per the germline V gene, CDR1 is MGHRA and CDR2 is YSYEKL. V lost 5 bases and J lost 8, with 12 bases in between. Study observations and caveats: The majority of expanded thyroid clonotypes above 0.001 also appeared in blood.

Regions amplified from RNA transcripts were the TCR beta CDR3 regions. A set of HTBI primers served as the primers for a first-round RT-PCR of the TCR CDR3. TCRdb itself ran the multiplex PCR reads through MiXCR, one entry per CDR3 protein. This sample has 20,000 to 30,000 distinct CDR3 sequences, with over 35% found just once. Concerning this clonotype itself: Its matching antigen is unknown. This CDR3 is missing its conserved last phenylalanine or tryptophan, likely due to a read error.

The clonotype comes from a woman aged 25 to 39 with Graves' hyperthyroidism. This chain connects TRBV4-1 to TRBJ1-4; D gene unclear. Sequences were obtained from blood. The CDR3 protein is CASSSSTNEKLFL. CDR3 sequence (DNA): TGCGCCAGCAGCTCATCGACAAACGAAAAACTGTTTCTT.